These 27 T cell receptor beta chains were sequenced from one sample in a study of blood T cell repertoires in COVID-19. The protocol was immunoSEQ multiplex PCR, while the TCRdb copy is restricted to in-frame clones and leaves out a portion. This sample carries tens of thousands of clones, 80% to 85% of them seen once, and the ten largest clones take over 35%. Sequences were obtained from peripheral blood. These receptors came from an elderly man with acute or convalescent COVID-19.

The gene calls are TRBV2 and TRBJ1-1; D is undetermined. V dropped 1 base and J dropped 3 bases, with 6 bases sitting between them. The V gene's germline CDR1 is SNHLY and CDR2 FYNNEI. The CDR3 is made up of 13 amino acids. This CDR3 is CASSEESYTEAFF. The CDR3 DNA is TGTGCCAGCAGTGAAGAGAGTTACACTGAAGCTTTCTTT.

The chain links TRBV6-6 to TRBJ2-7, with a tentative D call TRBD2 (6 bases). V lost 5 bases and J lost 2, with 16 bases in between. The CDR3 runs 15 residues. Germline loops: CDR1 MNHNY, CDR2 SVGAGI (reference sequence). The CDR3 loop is CASSQTGAETYEQYF. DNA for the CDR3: TGTGCCAGCAGTCAGACGGGAGCCGAGACCTACGAGCAGTACTTC.

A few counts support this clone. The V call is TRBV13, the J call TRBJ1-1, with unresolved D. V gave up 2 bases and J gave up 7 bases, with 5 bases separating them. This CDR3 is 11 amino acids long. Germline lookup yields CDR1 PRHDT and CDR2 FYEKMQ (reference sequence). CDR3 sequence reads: CASSLMYEAFF. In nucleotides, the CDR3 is TGTGCCAGCAGCTTAATGTATGAAGCTTTCTTT. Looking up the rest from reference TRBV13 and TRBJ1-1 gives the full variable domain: AAGVIQSPRHLIKEKRETATLKCYPIPRHDTVYWYQQGPGQDPQFLISFYEKMQSDKGSIPDRFSAQQFSDYHSELNMSSLELGDSALYFCASSLMYEAFFGQGTRLTVV.

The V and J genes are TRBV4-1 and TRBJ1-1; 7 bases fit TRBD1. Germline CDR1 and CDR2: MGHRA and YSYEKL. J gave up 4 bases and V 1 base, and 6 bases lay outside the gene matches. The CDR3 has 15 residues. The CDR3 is CASSQVDRDGTEAFF. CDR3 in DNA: TGCGCCAGCAGCCAAGTTGACAGGGATGGCACTGAAGCTTTCTTT.

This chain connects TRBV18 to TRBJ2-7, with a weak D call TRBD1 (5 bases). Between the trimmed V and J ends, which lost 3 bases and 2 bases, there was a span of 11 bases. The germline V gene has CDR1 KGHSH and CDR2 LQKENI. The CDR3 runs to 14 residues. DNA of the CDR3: TGTGCCAGCTCACCTAGGACACAAACCTACGAGCAGTACTTC. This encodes CASSPRTQTYEQYF.

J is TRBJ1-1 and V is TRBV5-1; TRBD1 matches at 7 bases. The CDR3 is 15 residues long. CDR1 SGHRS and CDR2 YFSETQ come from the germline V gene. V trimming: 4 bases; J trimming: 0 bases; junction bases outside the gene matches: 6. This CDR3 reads CASSRVQGMNTEAFF. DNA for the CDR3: TGCGCCAGCAGCCGCGTACAGGGGATGAACACTGAAGCTTTCTTT.

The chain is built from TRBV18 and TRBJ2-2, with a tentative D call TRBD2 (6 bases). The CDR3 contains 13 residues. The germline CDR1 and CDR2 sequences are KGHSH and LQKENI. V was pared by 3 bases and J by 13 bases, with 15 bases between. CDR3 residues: CASSPLGLEGLFF. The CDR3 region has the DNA TGTGCCAGCTCACCCCTAGGATTGGAGGGGCTGTTTTTT. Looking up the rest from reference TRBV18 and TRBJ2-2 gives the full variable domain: NAGVMQNPRHLVRRRGQEARLRCSPMKGHSHVYWYRQLPEEGLKFMVYLQKENIIDESGMPKERFSAEFPKEGPSILRIQQVVRGDSAAYFCASSPLGLEGLFFGEGSRLTVL.

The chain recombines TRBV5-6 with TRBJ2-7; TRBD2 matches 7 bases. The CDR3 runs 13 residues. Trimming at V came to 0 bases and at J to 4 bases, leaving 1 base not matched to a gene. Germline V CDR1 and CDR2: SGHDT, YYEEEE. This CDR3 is CASSLGEGYEQYF. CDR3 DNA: TGTGCCAGCAGCTTGGGGGAGGGATACGAGCAGTACTTC.

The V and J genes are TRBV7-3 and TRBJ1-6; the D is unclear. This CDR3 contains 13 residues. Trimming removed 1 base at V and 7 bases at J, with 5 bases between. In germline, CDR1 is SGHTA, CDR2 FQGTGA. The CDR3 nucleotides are TGTGCCAGCAGCTTAAGCGGGAATTCACCCCTCCACTTT. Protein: CASSLSGNSPLHF. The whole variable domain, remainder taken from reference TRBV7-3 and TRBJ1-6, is GAGVSQTPSNKVTEKGKYVELRCDPISGHTALYWYRQSLGQGPEFLIYFQGTGAADDSGLPNDRFFAVRPEGSVSTLKIQRTERGDSAVYLCASSLSGNSPLHFGNGTRLTVT.

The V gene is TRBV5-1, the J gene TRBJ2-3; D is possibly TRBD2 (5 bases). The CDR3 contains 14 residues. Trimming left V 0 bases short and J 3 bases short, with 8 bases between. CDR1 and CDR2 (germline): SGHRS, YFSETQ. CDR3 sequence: CASSLASGTDTQYF. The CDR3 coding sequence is TGCGCCAGCAGCTTGGCCTCGGGGACAGATACGCAGTATTTT.

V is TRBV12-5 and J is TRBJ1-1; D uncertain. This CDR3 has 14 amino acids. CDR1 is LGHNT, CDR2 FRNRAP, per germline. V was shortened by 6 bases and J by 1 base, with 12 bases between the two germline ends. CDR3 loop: CASGPVGRNTEAFF. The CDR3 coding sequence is TGTGCTAGTGGCCCAGTGGGCCGGAACACTGAAGCTTTCTTT.

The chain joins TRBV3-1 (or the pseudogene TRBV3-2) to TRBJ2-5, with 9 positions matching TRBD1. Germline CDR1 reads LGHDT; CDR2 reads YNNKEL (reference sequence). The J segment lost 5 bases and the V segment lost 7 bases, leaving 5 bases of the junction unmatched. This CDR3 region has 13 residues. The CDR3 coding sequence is TGTGCCAGCACGCACAGGGGGCAGGAGACCCAGTACTTC. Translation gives CASTHRGQETQYF.

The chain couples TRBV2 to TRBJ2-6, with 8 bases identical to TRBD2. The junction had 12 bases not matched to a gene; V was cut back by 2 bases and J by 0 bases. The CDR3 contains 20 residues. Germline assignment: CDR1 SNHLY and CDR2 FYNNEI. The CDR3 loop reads CASSELLGGGPSSGANVLTF. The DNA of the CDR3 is TGTGCCAGCAGTGAACTTCTTGGCGGGGGGCCCAGCTCTGGGGCCAACGTCCTGACTTTC.

For the CDR3, the DNA is TGTGCCAGCAGCCCGCCGGGACAGGGTCCGGAAAAACTGTTTTTT. Amino acid sequence: CASSPPGQGPEKLFF. This chain joins TRBV7-8 and TRBJ1-4; TRBD1 aligns across 9 bases. The CDR3 covers 15 residues. Germline assignment: CDR1 SGHVS and CDR2 FQNEAQ. The J segment lost 8 bases and the V segment lost 5 bases, leaving 9 bases of the junction unmatched.

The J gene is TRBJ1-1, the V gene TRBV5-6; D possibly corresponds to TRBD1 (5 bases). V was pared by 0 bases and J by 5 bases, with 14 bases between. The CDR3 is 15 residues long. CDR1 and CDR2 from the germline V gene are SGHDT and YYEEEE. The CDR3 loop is CASSLAGRGRTEAFF. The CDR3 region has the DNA TGTGCCAGCAGCTTGGCCGGTCGGGGGAGGACTGAAGCTTTCTTT.

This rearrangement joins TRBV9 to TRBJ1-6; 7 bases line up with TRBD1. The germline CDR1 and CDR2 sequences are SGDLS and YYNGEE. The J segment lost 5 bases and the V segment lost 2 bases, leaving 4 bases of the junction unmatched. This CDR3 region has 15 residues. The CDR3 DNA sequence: TGTGCCAGCAGCGTGACAGGGATCGATAATTCACCCCTCCACTTT. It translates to CASSVTGIDNSPLHF. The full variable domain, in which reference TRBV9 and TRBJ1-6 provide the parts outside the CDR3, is DSGVTQTPKHLITATGQRVTLRCSPRSGDLSVYWYQQSLDQGLQFLIQYYNGEERAKGNILERFSAQQFPDLHSELNLSSLELGDSALYFCASSVTGIDNSPLHFGNGTRLTVT.

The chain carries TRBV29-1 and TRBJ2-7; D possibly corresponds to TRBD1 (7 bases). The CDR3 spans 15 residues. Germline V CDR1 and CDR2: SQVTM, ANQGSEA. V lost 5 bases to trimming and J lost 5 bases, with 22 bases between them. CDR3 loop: CSVWGFSGGLDEQYF. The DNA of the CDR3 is TGCAGCGTTTGGGGGTTCTCAGGGGGGTTGGACGAGCAGTACTTC.

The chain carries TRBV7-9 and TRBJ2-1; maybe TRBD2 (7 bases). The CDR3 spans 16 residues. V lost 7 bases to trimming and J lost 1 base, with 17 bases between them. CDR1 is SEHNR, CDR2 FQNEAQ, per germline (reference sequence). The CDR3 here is CASTIGGGVSYNEQFF. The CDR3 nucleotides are TGTGCCAGCACCATCGGAGGGGGGGTTTCCTACAATGAGCAGTTCTTC. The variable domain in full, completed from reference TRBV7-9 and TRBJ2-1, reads DTGVSQNPRHKITKRGQNVTFRCDPISEHNRLYWYRQTLGQGPEFLTYFQNEAQLEKSRLLSDRFSAERPKGSFSTLEIQRTEQGDSAMYLCASTIGGGVSYNEQFFGPGTRLTVL.

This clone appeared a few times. CDR3 nucleotides: TGTGCCAGTAAGGGCGGGAGGGGTTCCGGGGAGCTGTTTTTT. It specifies CASKGGRGSGELFF. The J gene is TRBJ2-2, the V gene TRBV19; the match to TRBD2 covers 9 bases. The CDR3 loop spans 14 amino acids. With V trimmed by 7 bases and J by 6 bases, 6 bases remained unmatched. CDR1 and CDR2 from the germline V gene are LNHDA and SQIVND (reference sequence).

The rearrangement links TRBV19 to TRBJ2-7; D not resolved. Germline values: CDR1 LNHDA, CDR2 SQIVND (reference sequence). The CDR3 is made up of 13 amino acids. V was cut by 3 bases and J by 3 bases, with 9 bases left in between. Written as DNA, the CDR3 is TGTGCCAGTAGTATCGGCGGAAACTACGAGCAGTACTTC. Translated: CASSIGGNYEQYF.

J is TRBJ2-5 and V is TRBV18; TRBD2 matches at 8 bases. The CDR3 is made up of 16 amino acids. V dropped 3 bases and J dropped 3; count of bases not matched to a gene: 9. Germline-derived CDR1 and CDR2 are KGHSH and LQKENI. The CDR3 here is CASSPRKGLVKETQYF. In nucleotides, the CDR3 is TGTGCCAGCTCACCGCGAAAGGGACTAGTGAAAGAGACCCAGTACTTC.

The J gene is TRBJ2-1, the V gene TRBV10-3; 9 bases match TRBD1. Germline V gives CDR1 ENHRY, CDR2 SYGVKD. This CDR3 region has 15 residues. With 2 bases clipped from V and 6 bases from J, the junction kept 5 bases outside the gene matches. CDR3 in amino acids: CAISETLGQGNEQFF. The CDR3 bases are TGTGCCATCAGTGAGACCTTGGGACAGGGCAATGAGCAGTTCTTC.

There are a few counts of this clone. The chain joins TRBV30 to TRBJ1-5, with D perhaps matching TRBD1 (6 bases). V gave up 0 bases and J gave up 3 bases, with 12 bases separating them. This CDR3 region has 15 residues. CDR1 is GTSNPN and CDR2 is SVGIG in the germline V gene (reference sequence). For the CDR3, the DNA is TGTGCCTGGAGTGTACAGTCAGGGGTCAATCAGCCCCAGCATTTT. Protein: CAWSVQSGVNQPQHF. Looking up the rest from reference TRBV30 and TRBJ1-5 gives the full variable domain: SQTIHQWPATLVQPVGSPLSLECTVEGTSNPNLYWYRQAAGRGLQLLFYSVGIGQISSEVPQNLSASRPQDRQFILSSKKLLLSDSGFYLCAWSVQSGVNQPQHFGDGTRLSIL.

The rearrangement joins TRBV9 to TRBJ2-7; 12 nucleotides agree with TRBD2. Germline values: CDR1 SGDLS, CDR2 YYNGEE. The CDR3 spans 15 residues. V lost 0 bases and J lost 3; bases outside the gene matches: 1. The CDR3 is CASSVATSGSYEQYF. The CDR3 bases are TGTGCCAGCAGCGTAGCGACTAGCGGGAGCTACGAGCAGTACTTC.

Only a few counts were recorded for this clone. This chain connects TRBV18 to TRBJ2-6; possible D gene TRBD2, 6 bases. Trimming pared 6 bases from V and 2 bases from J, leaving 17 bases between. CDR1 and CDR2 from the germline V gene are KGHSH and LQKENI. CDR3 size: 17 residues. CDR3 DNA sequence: TGTGCCAGCTCCTATAATGGAGGGATCGCTGGGGCCAACGTCCTGACTTTC. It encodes CASSYNGGIAGANVLTF.

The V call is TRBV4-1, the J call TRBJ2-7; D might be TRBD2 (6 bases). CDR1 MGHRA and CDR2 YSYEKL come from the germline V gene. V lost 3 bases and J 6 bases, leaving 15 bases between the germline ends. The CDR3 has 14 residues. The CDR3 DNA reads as TGCGCCAGCAGCCAGGTGGGGGACTGGAGCGAGCAGTACTTC. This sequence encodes CASSQVGDWSEQYF.

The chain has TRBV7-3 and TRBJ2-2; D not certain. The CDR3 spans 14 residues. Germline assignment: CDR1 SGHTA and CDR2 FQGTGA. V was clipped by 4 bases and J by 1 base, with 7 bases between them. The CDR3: CASSSNLNTGELFF. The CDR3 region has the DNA TGTGCCAGCAGCTCAAATTTGAACACCGGGGAGCTGTTTTTT.